What follows describes a single T cell receptor (beta chain). Its target is unknown. The data stem from a study of shared clonotypes between healthy human individuals. Study-wide points: Donor scarcity curtailed the genetic and exposure-history diversity represented herein. A handful of donors had 5% to 6% of their naive CD4 clonotypes in common.

Recent acute infections and vaccinations were absent in the healthy HIV-negative adult donors. Naive CD45RA+ and memory CD45RA-negative subsets were split from CD4+ cells. The length of the CDR3 is 13 residues. Between the trimmed V and J ends, which lost 5 bases and 7 bases, there was a span of 12 bases. The germline CDR1 and CDR2 sequences are MDHEN and SYDVKM. Assay used: immunoSEQ multiplex PCR; TCRdb lists only in-frame clones, some missing. The sample shows some 1.1 million clones, roughly 80% of them seen only once. This clonotype was sampled from a man between 18 and 29 years old in good health. Some clones in this sample may be carry-over from other donors' samples. J is TRBJ1-5 and V is TRBV28; D might be TRBD1 (5 bases). The source material was memory CD4+ T cells from PBMCs. Subset: CD45RA-negative fraction. The CDR3 DNA is TGTGCCAGCAGTCCCCGGACAAGGCAGCCCCAGCATTTT. This encodes CASSPRTRQPQHF. Full variable domain (missing parts from reference TRBV28 and TRBJ1-5): DVKVTQSSRYLVKRTGEKVFLECVQDMDHENMFWYRQDPGLGLRLIYFSYDVKMKEKGDIPEGYSVSREKKERFSLILESASTNQTSMYLCASSPRTRQPQHFGDGTRLSIL.